This T cell receptor beta chain is drawn from a study of T-cell reconstitution after alpha-beta-depleted transplantation in children. The TCRbeta library was prepared with unique molecular identifiers. TCRdb used MiXCR to reprocess the PCR reads, holding one entry per CDR3 protein. The data contain some 240,000 distinct CDR3 sequences, roughly a tenth of them singletons. CDR1 LNHDA and CDR2 SQIVND come from the germline V gene (reference sequence). The CDR3 extends over 14 amino acids. Trimming shortened V by 6 bases and J by 3 bases, and 11 bases separated the two germline ends. This clonotype was counted only a few times.

The sequencing used PBMCs from the stem cell graft donor, collected from the stem cell graft. The clonotype originates from a human donor who donated a stem cell graft to a child with SCID. J is TRBJ1-4 and V is TRBV19; D not resolved. CDR3 nucleotides: TGTGCCAGTAGCAAGATTAAGGCTAATGAAAAACTGTTTTTT. Protein: CASSKIKANEKLFF.